This T cell receptor beta chain is drawn from a study of Ad26.COV2.S vaccination and SARS-CoV-2 variants. The overall study: The vaccine Ad26.COV2.S was put into the muscle once, or twice with 56 days between.

As for treatment: 15 to 20 received Ad26.COV2.S at low or high dose, single or two shots; several received placebo; per-sample allocation not given. Sampling happened 63 days after the first vaccine or placebo injection. Some clones are missing from TCRdb's copy, which holds only in-frame ones; the method was immunoSEQ multiplex PCR. The profile covers about 410,000 clones, with 89% appearing a single time and about 2% taken by the ten largest. Details on this clone: What it recognizes is unknown.

Study results and limitations: The placebo group had lower spike-specific TCR breadth than the vaccine recipients did. Placebo recipients and vaccine recipients were similar in non-spike TCR breadth.

Material: peripheral blood, obtained in a trial of Ad26.COV2.S vaccine versus placebo. The TCR originated in a person between 18 and 65 years old who received the Ad26.COV2.S COVID-19 vaccine or a placebo.

CDR3 in amino acids: CASSLDGWTNEKLFF. The DNA for the CDR3 is TGCGCCAGCAGCTTGGATGGGTGGACTAATGAAAAACTGTTTTTT. This sequence joins TRBV5-1 and TRBJ1-4; the D is unclear. V gave up 0 bases and J gave up 2 bases, with 8 bases separating them. CDR3 length: 15 amino acids. Germline V lookup: CDR1 SGHRS, CDR2 YFSETQ.